The sequence of this T cell receptor (beta chain) was determined in a study of OX40 agonist ivuxolimab in advanced cancers. Study-level background: At around 83% male, the cohort had a mean age of 60 years, ranging from roughly 20 to 90.

Notes on the study in general: Doses of 0.1 to 3.0 mg/kg were accompanied by clonal expansion of CD4+ and CD8+ blood T cells by week 6. Partial responders treated at 0.1-3.0 mg/kg exhibited clonal expansion among the lowest measured.

As regards this clone: Its antigen is currently unknown.

Germline loops: CDR1 GTSNPN, CDR2 SVGIG (reference sequence). The CDR3 spans 16 residues. V lost 0 bases to trimming and J lost 5 bases, with 16 bases between them. Data came from immunoSEQ multiplex PCR; TCRdb stores just in-frame clones and leaves some out. Altogether 80,000 to 95,000 clones are present, about 91% being singletons, with the ten largest covering around 0.51%. Autoimmune disease history or systemic immunosuppression was exclusionary. The receptor was isolated from an adult with an advanced solid tumor such as melanoma, head and neck, liver or kidney cancer. The V call is TRBV30, the J call TRBJ1-4; possible D gene TRBD1, 6 bases. Here the sequenced sample was CD4+ or CD8+ T cells sorted from blood, taken in a trial of the OX40 agonist ivuxolimab. The CDR3 reads CAWSVSRTDRNEKLFF. Here the CDR3 DNA reads TGTGCCTGGAGTGTATCTCGGACAGATAGAAATGAAAAACTGTTTTTT.